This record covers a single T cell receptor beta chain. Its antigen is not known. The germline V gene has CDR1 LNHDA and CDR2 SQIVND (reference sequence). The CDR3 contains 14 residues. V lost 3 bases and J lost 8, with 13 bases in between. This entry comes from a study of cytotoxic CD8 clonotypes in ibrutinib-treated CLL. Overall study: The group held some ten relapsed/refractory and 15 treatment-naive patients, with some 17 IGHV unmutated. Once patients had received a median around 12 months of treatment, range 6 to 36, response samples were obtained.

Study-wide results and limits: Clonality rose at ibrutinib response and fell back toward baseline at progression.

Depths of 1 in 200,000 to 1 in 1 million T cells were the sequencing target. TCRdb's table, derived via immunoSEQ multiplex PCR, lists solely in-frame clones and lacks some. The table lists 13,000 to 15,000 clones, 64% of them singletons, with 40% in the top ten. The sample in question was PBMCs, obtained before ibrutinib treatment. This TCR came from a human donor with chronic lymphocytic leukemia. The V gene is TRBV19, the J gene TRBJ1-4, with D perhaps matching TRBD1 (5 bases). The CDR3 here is CASSIRGVGEKLFF. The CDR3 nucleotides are TGTGCCAGTAGTATCCGAGGGGTTGGGGAAAAACTGTTTTTT.